These 5 T cell receptor beta chains were all obtained from the same sample, sequenced in a study of shared clonotypes between healthy human individuals. Sequencing used immunoSEQ multiplex PCR; TCRdb keeps in-frame clones, though not all of them. This table has 1.4 million or so clones, 98% to 99% appearing once. Sequencing was performed on naive CD4+ T cells sorted from blood. Stated subset: CD45RA+ positively selected. The receptors here all came from a man aged 30 to 45 in good health.

The chain is built from TRBV7-9 and TRBJ2-7, with TRBD1 matching over 9 bases. Germline CDR1 SEHNR, CDR2 FQNEAQ (reference sequence). V lost 8 bases to trimming and J lost 5 bases; unmatched junction nucleotides: 4. This CDR3 is 12 amino acids long. CDR3 coding DNA: TGTGCCAGCGTAAGGACAGGGGACGAGCAGTACTTC. This translates into CASVRTGDEQYF.

This chain uses TRBV11-2 with TRBJ1-4, with 7 bases fitting TRBD1. Germline values: CDR1 SGHAT, CDR2 FQNNGV. The V segment lost 3 bases and the J segment 14 bases; nucleotides outside the gene matches: 6. This CDR3 is 12 amino acids long. Written as DNA, the CDR3 is TGTGCCAGCAGCTTGAACAGGGGATATCTGTTTTTT. Its protein is CASSLNRGYLFF.

The chain carries TRBV7-9 and TRBJ2-5; D gene ambiguous. The germline V gene encodes CDR1 SEHNR and CDR2 FQNEAQ (reference sequence). The CDR3 spans 12 residues. V lost 3 bases and J lost 5, with 7 bases in between. Here the CDR3 DNA reads TGTGCCAGCAGCTTTAAGGTGGAGACCCAGTACTTC. Protein product: CASSFKVETQYF.

Comment on this clone: This sample also contains other DNA sequences that code for the same CDR3. J is TRBJ2-5 and V is TRBV9, with 7 bases fitting TRBD2. Germline loops: CDR1 SGDLS, CDR2 YYNGEE. The CDR3 extends over 14 amino acids. V shed 2 bases and J 1 base; nucleotides not matched to a gene: 2. CDR3 amino acids: CASSVSSGQETQYF. In nucleotides, the CDR3 is TGTGCCAGCAGCGTCTCTAGCGGCCAAGAGACCCAGTACTTC.

The chain has TRBV6-4 and TRBJ2-2; no clear D gene. The CDR3 contains 14 residues. Germline-derived CDR1 and CDR2 are MRHNA and SNTAGT. Trimming took 2 bases from V and 6 from J, leaving 10 bases between them. The CDR3 is CASSDEDWAGELFF. The CDR3 nucleotides read TGTGCCAGCAGTGACGAGGATTGGGCCGGGGAGCTGTTTTTT.